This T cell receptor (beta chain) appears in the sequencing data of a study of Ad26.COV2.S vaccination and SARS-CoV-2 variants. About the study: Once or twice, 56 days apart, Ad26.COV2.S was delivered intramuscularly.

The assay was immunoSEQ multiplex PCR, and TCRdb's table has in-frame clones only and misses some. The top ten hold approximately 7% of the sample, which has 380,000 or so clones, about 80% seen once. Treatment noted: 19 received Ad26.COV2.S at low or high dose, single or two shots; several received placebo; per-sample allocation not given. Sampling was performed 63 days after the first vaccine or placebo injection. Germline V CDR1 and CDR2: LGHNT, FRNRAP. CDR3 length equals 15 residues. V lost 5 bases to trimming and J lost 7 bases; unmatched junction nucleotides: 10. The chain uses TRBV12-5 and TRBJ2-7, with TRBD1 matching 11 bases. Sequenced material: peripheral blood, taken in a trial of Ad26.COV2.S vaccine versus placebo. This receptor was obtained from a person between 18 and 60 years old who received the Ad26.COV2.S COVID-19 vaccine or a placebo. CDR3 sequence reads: CASGPDRGLRTEQYF. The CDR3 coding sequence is TGTGCTAGTGGTCCGGACAGGGGGCTTAGAACTGAGCAGTACTTC.